This T cell receptor (beta chain) was identified in a study of cytomegalovirus exposure and HLA in healthy donors. Whole-study findings and limits: The study designated 150 or so TCR beta chains cytomegalovirus-associated. In the roughly 130 validation repertoires, a later analysis found that first-cohort TCR clusters tended to co-occur.

The CDR3 is made up of 20 amino acids. J lost 4 bases, V lost 8 bases, and 24 bases had no gene match. Germline loops: CDR1 MNHEY, CDR2 SMNVEV (reference sequence). On this clone itself: Antigen specificity is unknown.

Generated by immunoSEQ multiplex PCR, the TCRdb table keeps only in-frame clones and is missing some. The table includes about 150,000 clones, about 86% detected once. This sequence originates from a human donor in good health. V is TRBV27 and J is TRBJ2-3, with TRBD2 matching 10 bases. Input material: PBMCs. The CDR3 here is CASHLLTSGSPRGAPDTQYF. In DNA form, the CDR3 reads TGTGCCAGCCACCTCTTGACTAGCGGGTCCCCCAGGGGTGCCCCAGATACGCAGTATTTT.